What follows describes a single T cell receptor beta chain. Antigen: not known. Profiled with immunoSEQ multiplex PCR; TCRdb holds only in-frame clones, not every one. The sample lists 140,000 to 150,000 clones, roughly nine tenths occurring once. These data come from a study of T cell responses to AZD1222 COVID-19 vaccine. Study summary: Analyses pooled second doses at about 4 or about 12 weeks.

Regarding the study as a whole: A reported finding is that nearly half of spike-specific TCRs target unmutated variant regions. None of the repertoires were sampled until the peak T cell response had passed. Spike-wide vaccine-associated CD4 TCRs dominated at 160-218 and 743-854.

The clonotype originates from an adult in good health. Material: peripheral blood, obtained on day 0 of AZD1222 vaccination.

In DNA form, the CDR3 reads TGCGCCAGCAGCCTGCGCGGGCTCAATCCAGATACGCAGTATTTT. This codes for CASSLRGLNPDTQYF. V usage is TRBV5-1 and J usage is TRBJ2-3; D is possibly TRBD2 (5 bases). Trimming cost V 4 bases and J 4 bases, with 16 bases left between them. The CDR3 extends over 15 amino acids. Looked up from germline, CDR1 is SGHRS and CDR2 is YFSETQ.